The 29 T cell receptor beta chains given below trace back to one sample, sequenced in a study of blood T cell repertoires in COVID-19. Clones were sequenced by immunoSEQ multiplex PCR, and TCRdb holds only the in-frame ones, with some missing. Of roughly 390,000 clones in the sample, 85% were seen once. The sample taken for sequencing was peripheral blood. These receptors all come from a woman aged 18 to 35 with acute or convalescent COVID-19.

The gene calls are TRBV12-3 or TRBV12-4 and TRBJ1-1, with D unclear. With 1 base removed from V and 6 bases from J, the gap between germline ends came to 9 bases. This CDR3 is 13 amino acids long. The CDR3 DNA follows: TGTGCCAGCAGTTTAGGGAAGGAGGCTGAAGCTTTCTTT. It codes for CASSLGKEAEAFF.

This clone has only a few counts. This chain uses TRBV7-3 with TRBJ2-3, with D possibly being TRBD2 (5 bases). This CDR3 spans 15 amino acids. CDR1 is SGHTA, CDR2 FQGTGA, per germline. Between the trimmed V and J ends, which lost 2 bases and 0 bases, there was a span of 9 bases. DNA for the CDR3: TGTGCCAGCAGCTTAGAGGGCGGGAGCACAGATACGCAGTATTTT. It encodes CASSLEGGSTDTQYF.

The chain joins TRBV2 to TRBJ2-2, with D perhaps TRBD1 (7 bases). The CDR3 totals 15 residues. The V and J ends lost 7 bases and 3 bases respectively, with 15 bases between them. Germline CDR1 reads SNHLY; CDR2 reads FYNNEI. The CDR3 reads CASKGGQAYTGELFF. The DNA for the CDR3 is TGTGCCAGCAAGGGAGGACAGGCCTACACCGGGGAGCTGTTTTTT.

The chain recombines TRBV10-2 with TRBJ1-5, with unresolved D. Germline V gene sequence: CDR1 WSHSY, CDR2 SAAADI. The CDR3 length is 13 residues. Trimming shortened V by 0 bases and J by 6 bases, and 6 bases separated the two germline ends. The CDR3 reads CASSESESQPQHF. In DNA form, the CDR3 reads TGCGCCAGCAGTGAGTCGGAGAGTCAGCCCCAGCATTTT.

The chain joins TRBV6-5 to TRBJ1-2, with 7 nucleotides matching TRBD1. With V trimmed by 5 bases and J by 6 bases, 3 bases remained unmatched. Germline CDR1 is MNHEY and CDR2 is SVGAGI. The CDR3 consists of 12 residues. The CDR3 nucleotides read TGTGCCAGCAGTAGACAGGGAAATGGCTACACCTTC. Its translation: CASSRQGNGYTF.

The chain has TRBV19 and TRBJ2-7; TRBD1 matches 10 bases. Trimming at V came to 5 bases and at J to 3 bases, leaving 19 bases not matched to a gene. Germline values: CDR1 LNHDA, CDR2 SQIVND (reference sequence). This CDR3 region has 19 residues. CDR3: CASSPNRGSLGQGNYEQYF. For the CDR3, the DNA is TGTGCCAGTAGTCCCAATAGAGGGTCCCTGGGACAGGGGAACTACGAGCAGTACTTC.

The chain uses TRBV19 and TRBJ1-2; D remains unclear. This CDR3 has 15 residues. Per germline, CDR1 LNHDA and CDR2 SQIVND (reference sequence). Trimming pared 5 bases from V and 8 bases from J, leaving 21 bases between. CDR3 loop: CASSQSRAREDGYTF. In DNA form, the CDR3 reads TGTGCCAGTAGTCAATCCCGGGCGCGGGAAGACGGCTACACCTTC.

V gene TRBV9 combines with J gene TRBJ1-1; D is unresolved. The CDR3 sequence is 13 residues long. V gave up 0 bases and J gave up 5 bases, with 8 bases separating them. The germline V gene has CDR1 SGDLS and CDR2 YYNGEE. CDR3 sequence (DNA): TGTGCCAGCAGCGTAGAGGAGGCTACTGAAGCTTTCTTT. This gives the protein CASSVEEATEAFF. Filled out from reference TRBV9 and TRBJ1-1, the complete variable domain reads DSGVTQTPKHLITATGQRVTLRCSPRSGDLSVYWYQQSLDQGLQFLIQYYNGEERAKGNILERFSAQQFPDLHSELNLSSLELGDSALYFCASSVEEATEAFFGQGTRLTVV.

This clone was counted a single time. CDR3 protein: CASSGITGIHGYTF. DNA for the CDR3: TGTGCCAGCTCAGGAATAACAGGGATTCATGGCTACACCTTC. The V and J genes are TRBV18 and TRBJ1-2, with TRBD1 as a possible D gene (6 bases). The ends were cut back, 5 bases at V and 6 bases at J, with 16 bases in the middle. Germline CDR1 reads KGHSH; CDR2 reads LQKENI. The CDR3 runs to 14 residues.

The chain's CDR3 is CASSLALAGVLPATDTQYF. DNA for the CDR3: TGTGCCAGCAGCTTAGCACTAGCGGGCGTACTACCAGCCACAGATACGCAGTATTTT. This chain connects TRBV11-2 to TRBJ2-3; 9 bases align to TRBD2. The CDR3 spans 19 residues. With V trimmed by 1 base and J by 2 bases, 13 bases remained unmatched. CDR1 and CDR2 (germline): SGHAT, FQNNGV.

The gene calls are TRBV10-2 and TRBJ1-2, with TRBD1 matching 8 bases. J gave up 6 bases and V 3 bases, and 6 bases lay outside the gene matches. Germline V CDR1 and CDR2: WSHSY, SAAADI. The CDR3 spans 14 residues. The CDR3 protein is CASSDSDRGDGYTF. Written as DNA, the CDR3 is TGCGCCAGCAGTGACTCCGACAGGGGAGATGGCTACACCTTC.

The V call is TRBV30, the J call TRBJ2-3, with 8 bases aligning to TRBD1. Germline lookup yields CDR1 GTSNPN and CDR2 SVGIG (reference sequence). With 0 bases clipped from V and 5 bases from J, the junction kept 4 bases outside the gene matches. The CDR3 spans 14 residues. The CDR3 DNA sequence: TGTGCCTGGAGTGTCCAGGGGGCGATAGATACGCAGTATTTT. Encoded protein: CAWSVQGAIDTQYF.

The chain carries TRBV21-1 and TRBJ2-7; whether TRBD2, the table's D call, matches the DNA was not checked. TRBV21-1 is labeled a pseudogene. CDR3 length equals 15 residues. Here the CDR3 DNA reads TGTGCCAGCAGCAAAGTGGCGGGAGCCTCCTACGAGCAGTACTTC. It encodes CASSKVAGASYEQYF.

In its sample, this clone was seen once. The genes are TRBV30 and TRBJ1-1; D ambiguous. The CDR3 totals 14 residues. CDR1 is GTSNPN and CDR2 is SVGIG in the germline V gene (reference sequence). Trimming shortened V by 3 bases and J by 1 base, and 12 bases separated the two germline ends. CDR3 nucleotide sequence: TGTGCCTGGAGGACCGGACGGGGGAACACTGAAGCTTTCTTT. This sequence encodes CAWRTGRGNTEAFF.

This clone has only a few counts. The rearrangement uses TRBV6-5 and TRBJ2-3; D is undetermined. Germline V gives CDR1 MNHEY, CDR2 SVGAGI. The CDR3 contains 15 residues. V lost 8 bases and J lost 4, with 19 bases in between. The DNA of the CDR3 is TGTGCCAGCTCCAGTTTAAGTGTGTCCCCAGATACGCAGTATTTT. This sequence encodes CASSSLSVSPDTQYF.

The V and J genes are TRBV29-1 and TRBJ2-1; tentatively, D is TRBD2 (5 bases). Trimming took off 6 bases at V and 2 bases at J, with 11 bases between the two ends. The CDR3 runs 13 residues. Germline V gene sequence: CDR1 SQVTM, CDR2 ANQGSEA. Here the CDR3 reads CSVKDSTYNEQFF. The CDR3, as DNA: TGCAGCGTCAAGGACTCGACCTACAATGAGCAGTTCTTC.

The genes are TRBV2 and TRBJ1-4; D ambiguous. The V end lost 5 bases, the J end lost 0 bases, and 7 bases lay between the germline ends. The CDR3 is made up of 14 amino acids. Germline CDR1 SNHLY, CDR2 FYNNEI. DNA of the CDR3: TGTGCCAGCAGTAGTGAGGCAACTAATGAAAAACTGTTTTTT. Encoded protein: CASSSEATNEKLFF.

This chain links TRBV30 with TRBJ1-2; D is perhaps TRBD1 (5 bases). Germline V gene data show CDR1 as GTSNPN and CDR2 as SVGIG (reference sequence). Trimming left V 0 bases short and J 7 bases short, with 18 bases between. The CDR3 sequence is 15 residues long. CDR3: CAWSVRRDGSFGYTF. In DNA, the CDR3 is TGTGCCTGGAGTGTACGGCGGGACGGGTCCTTTGGCTACACCTTC. Full variable domain (remainder filled in from reference TRBV30 and TRBJ1-2): SQTIHQWPATLVQPVGSPLSLECTVEGTSNPNLYWYRQAAGRGLQLLFYSVGIGQISSEVPQNLSASRPQDRQFILSSKKLLLSDSGFYLCAWSVRRDGSFGYTFGSGTRLTVV.

This chain links TRBV19 with TRBJ1-6, with 9 bases lining up with TRBD1. The J segment lost 7 bases and the V segment lost 10 bases, leaving 8 bases of the junction unmatched. The CDR3 has 14 amino acids. CDR1 LNHDA and CDR2 SQIVND come from the germline V gene (reference sequence). The CDR3 reads CATTPGQGNSPLHF. The CDR3 bases are TGTGCCACCACTCCGGGACAGGGAAATTCACCCCTCCACTTT.

The chain is built from TRBV7-2 and TRBJ2-1; 10 positions agree with TRBD2. J was trimmed by 0 bases and V by 5 bases; bases with no gene match: 4. The V gene's germline CDR1 is SGHTA and CDR2 FQGNSA. The CDR3 covers 16 residues. The CDR3 sequence: CASSQTSGISYNEQFF. CDR3 DNA sequence: TGTGCCAGCAGCCAAACTAGCGGGATCTCCTACAATGAGCAGTTCTTC.

This clone has just one count. This sequence joins TRBV12-5 and TRBJ1-2; D possibly corresponds to TRBD1 (6 bases). The germline CDR1 and CDR2 sequences are LGHNT and FRNRAP. This CDR3 is built from 15 residues. Trimming removed 0 bases at V and 4 bases at J, with 12 bases between. The CDR3 sequence is CASGLVQGGGYGYTF. The CDR3 coding sequence is TGTGCTAGTGGTTTGGTACAGGGCGGAGGCTATGGCTACACCTTC.

This chain connects TRBV9 to TRBJ1-2; 9 bases line up with TRBD1. V shed 0 bases, J shed 6 bases, and the junction held 6 bases outside the gene matches. This CDR3 has 15 amino acids. Looked up from germline, CDR1 is SGDLS and CDR2 is YYNGEE. CDR3 loop: CASSVAGTGRDGYTF. The CDR3, as DNA: TGTGCCAGCAGCGTAGCTGGGACAGGGAGGGATGGCTACACCTTC.

Remarks on this clone: Different DNA sequences within this sample yield the same CDR3. The gene calls are TRBV24-1 and TRBJ2-7; the match to TRBD2 covers 9 bases. With V trimmed by 4 bases and J by 4 bases, 4 bases remained unmatched. In germline, CDR1 is KGHDR, CDR2 SFDVKD. The CDR3 has 14 residues. DNA for the CDR3: TGTGCCACCAGTGAAGCGGGGGGAGGGTACGAGCAGTACTTC. Its protein is CATSEAGGGYEQYF.

This chain joins TRBV12-5 and TRBJ2-7; 7 bases are a match to TRBD2. Germline CDR1 and CDR2: LGHNT and FRNRAP. With V trimmed by 6 bases and J by 6 bases, 5 bases remained unmatched. The CDR3 consists of 12 residues. The CDR3 DNA reads TGTGCTAGTGGAGCGGGGAGGGGCGAGCAGTACTTC. Encoded protein: CASGAGRGEQYF.

The chain uses TRBV29-1 and TRBJ1-1; no definite D call. Germline V lookup: CDR1 SQVTM, CDR2 ANQGSEA. The CDR3 consists of 11 residues. V shed 7 bases and J shed 5 bases, with 11 bases lying between them. The CDR3 sequence: CSAEGGTEAFF. The CDR3 bases are TGCAGCGCCGAGGGTGGAACTGAAGCTTTCTTT.

This clone occurred once. The chain couples TRBV3-1 (or the pseudogene TRBV3-2) to TRBJ1-5; weak D call: TRBD1 (5 bases). The CDR3 is 14 amino acids. Germline V gene data show CDR1 as LGHDT and CDR2 as YNNKEL (reference sequence). Trimming pared 5 bases from V and 6 bases from J, leaving 14 bases between. For the CDR3, the DNA is TGTGCCAGCAGCTATGCGGCGGGGGGTCAGCCCCAGCATTTT. Translation: CASSYAAGGQPQHF.

This chain connects TRBV19 to TRBJ1-1; 8 positions match TRBD1. Germline values: CDR1 LNHDA, CDR2 SQIVND (reference sequence). CDR3 length: 15 amino acids. J was trimmed by 5 bases and V by 4 bases; bases with no gene match: 9. The CDR3 reads CASSTQLQGGTEAFF. For the CDR3, the DNA is TGTGCCAGTAGTACCCAGCTACAGGGGGGAACTGAAGCTTTCTTT.

The chain uses TRBV28 and TRBJ1-5; D not resolved. The CDR3 covers 12 residues. The germline gives CDR1 MDHEN, CDR2 SYDVKM. With 2 bases removed from V and 9 bases from J, the gap between germline ends came to 8 bases. CDR3: CASSLRYGPQHF. CDR3 in DNA: TGTGCCAGCAGTTTACGGTACGGGCCCCAGCATTTT.

The chain employs TRBV5-6 and TRBJ2-1; D not certain. Trimming stripped 2 bases from V and 0 bases from J, with 12 bases between. The CDR3 is 16 residues long. The V gene's germline CDR1 is SGHDT and CDR2 YYEEEE. The CDR3 sequence: CASSFGRLSSYNEQFF. The CDR3, as DNA: TGTGCCAGCAGCTTTGGCAGACTGAGCTCCTACAATGAGCAGTTCTTC.